The entry below describes one T cell receptor (beta chain). What it recognizes is unknown. The PCR made use of 60 Vbeta and 13 Jbeta primers. The assay was immunoSEQ multiplex PCR, and TCRdb's table has in-frame clones only and misses some. The sample carries about 160,000 clones, about 85% recorded once. The V end was cut by 4 bases, the J end by 2 bases, with 13 bases between. The CDR3 runs 14 residues. The germline CDR1 and CDR2 sequences are SGHDT and YYEEEE. This specimen belongs to a study of cytomegalovirus exposure and HLA in healthy donors. Study-level results: In a later analysis, an Asian-associated ancestry cluster reportedly showed fewer N-insertions than the approximately 700-donor mean. In a later analysis, a missense DCLRE1C variant was linked to TCR beta V- and J-gene trimming. 16,951 TCR beta sequences were associated with HLA alleles at 0.05 false discovery rate in a later analysis.

The clonotype comes from a human donor in good health. The rearrangement uses TRBV5-6 and TRBJ2-7, with a tentative D call TRBD1 (5 bases). The sample comprised PBMCs. The CDR3 DNA reads as TGTGCCAGCAGCCTACAAACAGGTCCCTACGAGCAGTACTTC. Protein product: CASSLQTGPYEQYF.